Listed here are 31 T cell receptor beta chains from one sample, sequenced in a study of shared clonotypes between healthy human individuals. Data came from immunoSEQ multiplex PCR; TCRdb stores just in-frame clones and leaves some out. The table shows about half a million clones, with around 74% occurring only once. The specimen was PBMCs. Every receptor here comes from a middle-aged woman in good health. Some clones in this sample may be carry-over from other donors' samples.

The CDR3 protein is CASSRGGGRTGELFF. CDR3 DNA sequence: TGCGCCAGCAGCCGTGGAGGGGGAAGGACCGGGGAGCTGTTTTTT. V gene TRBV5-1 combines with J gene TRBJ2-2, with D possibly called TRBD1 or TRBD2 (6 bases each). From germline, CDR1 is SGHRS and CDR2 YFSETQ. Trimming left V 4 bases short and J 5 bases short, with 15 bases between. The CDR3 contains 15 residues. The full variable domain, with the rest looked up from reference TRBV5-1 and TRBJ2-2, is KAGVTQTPRYLIKTRGQQVTLSCSPISGHRSVSWYQQTPGQGLQFLFEYFSETQRNKGNFPGRFSGRQFSNSRSEMNVSTLELGDSALYLCASSRGGGRTGELFFGEGSRLTVL.

The V and J genes are TRBV19 and TRBJ2-1; the D is unclear. The CDR3 length is 14 residues. Trimming shortened V by 3 bases and J by 2 bases, and 8 bases separated the two germline ends. Germline CDR1 is LNHDA and CDR2 is SQIVND (reference sequence). The CDR3 here is CASSIGQAYNEQFF. The DNA for the CDR3 is TGTGCCAGTAGTATCGGGCAGGCCTACAATGAGCAGTTCTTC.

This chain joins TRBV5-4 and TRBJ1-1; 7 positions match TRBD1. The CDR3 is 16 residues long. V was pared by 4 bases and J by 0 bases, with 9 bases of the junction left unmatched. Germline V gene sequence: CDR1 SGHNT, CDR2 YYREEE (reference sequence). The CDR3: CASSPGRGRMNTEAFF. CDR3 nucleotides: TGTGCCAGCAGCCCGGGGAGGGGGCGGATGAACACTGAAGCTTTCTTT.

The chain carries TRBV2 and TRBJ1-4; D is undetermined. V was shortened by 6 bases and J by 0 bases, with 11 bases between the two germline ends. CDR3 size: 15 residues. Germline loops: CDR1 SNHLY, CDR2 FYNNEI. CDR3 DNA: TGTGCCAGCAGACCCACCGGGACAACTAATGAAAAACTGTTTTTT. Encoded protein: CASRPTGTTNEKLFF.

The chain links TRBV5-5 to TRBJ2-1; D gene unclear. Germline V gene data show CDR1 as SGHKS and CDR2 as YYEKEE (reference sequence). With 0 bases removed from V and 0 bases from J, the gap between germline ends came to 13 bases. The CDR3 has 17 amino acids. DNA of the CDR3: TGTGCCAGCAGCTTGGTCCTAGGGCAGAGCTCCTACAATGAGCAGTTCTTC. Translated, it gives CASSLVLGQSSYNEQFF.

This clone has only one observation. V is TRBV18 and J is TRBJ1-1; 7 positions agree with TRBD1. The CDR3 contains 13 residues. The J segment lost 2 bases and the V segment lost 8 bases, leaving 5 bases of the junction unmatched. The germline V gene has CDR1 KGHSH and CDR2 LQKENI. The CDR3: CASLQGSNTEAFF. As DNA, the CDR3 is TGTGCCAGCCTACAGGGGAGTAACACTGAAGCTTTCTTT.

The CDR3 loop reads CAWTSGRGELFF. The CDR3 nucleotides are TGTGCCTGGACTAGCGGGAGAGGGGAGCTGTTTTTT. The chain employs TRBV30 and TRBJ2-2; TRBD2 aligns across 10 bases. CDR1 and CDR2 from the germline V gene are GTSNPN and SVGIG (reference sequence). V was pared by 4 bases and J by 8 bases, with 1 base of the junction left unmatched. The CDR3 loop spans 12 amino acids.

The chain recombines TRBV6-7 with TRBJ2-7; TRBD2 aligns across 9 bases. TRBV6-7 is an ORF; its function is uncertain. CDR3 length: 16 residues. The ends lost 0 bases at V and 3 bases at J; junction bases unmatched: 6. Here the CDR3 reads CASSYSVCGRGYEQYF. CDR3 bases: TGTGCCAGCAGTTACTCGGTTTGCGGGAGGGGCTACGAGCAGTACTTC.

The chain is built from TRBV27 and TRBJ1-2; 9 bases are a match to TRBD1. Germline trimming cut 4 bases from V and 5 bases from J; bases unmatched to any gene: 8. The CDR3 sequence is 15 residues long. From germline, CDR1 is MNHEY and CDR2 SMNVEV (reference sequence). CDR3 region: CASSSENRGQYGYTF. CDR3 DNA sequence: TGTGCCAGCAGTTCCGAGAACAGGGGGCAGTATGGCTACACCTTC.

This clone was observed a few times. This chain links TRBV5-1 with TRBJ2-7; D tentatively fits TRBD1 or TRBD2 (5 bases each). The germline V and J ends were trimmed by 4 bases and 4 bases, with 15 bases remaining between them. There are 14 residues in the CDR3. The germline V gene has CDR1 SGHRS and CDR2 YFSETQ. The CDR3, as DNA: TGCGCCAGCAGCGACGGGACCTCATTTTACGAGCAGTACTTC. This encodes CASSDGTSFYEQYF. Filled out from reference TRBV5-1 and TRBJ2-7, the complete variable domain reads KAGVTQTPRYLIKTRGQQVTLSCSPISGHRSVSWYQQTPGQGLQFLFEYFSETQRNKGNFPGRFSGRQFSNSRSEMNVSTLELGDSALYLCASSDGTSFYEQYFGPGTRLTVT.

The V and J genes are TRBV29-1 and TRBJ2-7; 10 bases agree with TRBD2. This CDR3 is built from 13 residues. CDR1 and CDR2 (germline): SQVTM, ANQGSEA. The V segment lost 5 bases and the J segment 1 base; nucleotides outside the gene matches: 2. The CDR3 DNA is TGCAGCGTTCTAGCGGGAGAATCCTACGAGCAGTACTTC. It specifies CSVLAGESYEQYF.

This rearrangement joins TRBV28 to TRBJ1-2, with 7 bases that match TRBD1. The CDR3 runs 15 residues. The V segment lost 7 bases and the J segment 8 bases; nucleotides outside the gene matches: 16. Germline values: CDR1 MDHEN, CDR2 SYDVKM. Here the CDR3 reads CASIPPHTGVRGYTF. Here the CDR3 DNA reads TGTGCCAGCATCCCCCCTCACACAGGGGTTAGGGGCTACACCTTC.

This rearrangement joins TRBV21-1 to TRBJ2-7; the table names TRBD1, a call not compared with the DNA. TRBV21-1 is assigned pseudogene status. CDR3 length: 23 residues. The CDR3 DNA reads TGTGCCAGCAGCAATTTGGTAAATCTCGTCCGTCCGGTTGACAGGGCGAGCTCCTACGAGCAGTACTTC. Amino acids: CASSNLVNLVRPVDRASSYEQYF.

V gene TRBV28 combines with J gene TRBJ2-7; D may be TRBD1 (5 bases). There are 15 residues in the CDR3. Trimming took off 6 bases at V and 7 bases at J, with 22 bases between the two ends. Germline CDR1 reads MDHEN; CDR2 reads SYDVKM. DNA of the CDR3: TGTGCCAGCAGCCCCCCAGGCCGCATTAGGGGTGAGCAGTACTTC. As protein: CASSPPGRIRGEQYF.

The CDR3 region has the DNA TGCGCCAGCAGTAAATCCGGGACACCATACGGCGAGCAGTACTTC. As protein: CASSKSGTPYGEQYF. This chain links TRBV10-2 with TRBJ2-7; perhaps TRBD1 as D (6 bases). Trimming shortened V by 5 bases and J by 6 bases, and 20 bases separated the two germline ends. The CDR3 length is 15 residues. The germline gives CDR1 WSHSY, CDR2 SAAADI.

This clone was seen once. This sequence joins TRBV18 and TRBJ2-1; maybe TRBD2 (5 bases). This CDR3 contains 15 residues. V dropped 3 bases and J dropped 6 bases, with 15 bases sitting between them. Germline V gene sequence: CDR1 KGHSH, CDR2 LQKENI. The CDR3 DNA follows: TGTGCCAGCTCACCGGAGAGGGCCCTGGGCAATGAGCAGTTCTTC. The encoded protein is CASSPERALGNEQFF.

This chain links TRBV6-6 with TRBJ2-3, with D possibly being TRBD2 (7 bases). Germline assignment: CDR1 MNHNY and CDR2 SVGAGI (reference sequence). The CDR3 has 15 amino acids. The V end lost 6 bases, the J end lost 5 bases, and 18 bases lay between the germline ends. The chain's CDR3 is CASSFGGGGRDTQYF. The CDR3 coding sequence is TGTGCCAGCAGCTTCGGGGGCGGGGGCAGAGATACGCAGTATTTT.

This clone was seen ten or more times. This chain links TRBV7-9 with TRBJ1-4; tentatively, D is TRBD1 (5 bases). The germline CDR1 and CDR2 sequences are SEHNR and FQNEAQ (reference sequence). Trimming left V 3 bases short and J 10 bases short, with 12 bases between. This CDR3 contains 13 residues. This CDR3 is CASSFGGEGKLFF. The CDR3 nucleotides read TGTGCCAGCAGCTTTGGGGGTGAGGGAAAACTGTTTTTT.

Regarding this clone: The junction shows a germline mismatch at one end, possibly a read error. The chain has TRBV4-2 and TRBJ2-7, with a possible D match to TRBD1 (6 bases). The CDR3 sequence is 13 residues long. Per the germline V gene, CDR1 is LGHNA and CDR2 is YNFKEQ. The CDR3 region has the DNA TGTGCCAGCAGCCAAGATAGGGGGAGTCTTTACCACTTC. Its protein is CASSQDRGSLYHF.

This clone appeared once. The rearrangement links TRBV13 to TRBJ2-1; TRBD2 aligns across 7 bases. CDR1 is PRHDT, CDR2 FYEKMQ, per germline (reference sequence). V gave up 4 bases and J gave up 6 bases; unmatched junction bases: 9. This CDR3 spans 15 amino acids. CDR3 residues: CASSSQRESGNEQFF. CDR3 DNA sequence: TGTGCCAGCAGCTCACAGCGGGAATCGGGCAATGAGCAGTTCTTC. Together with reference TRBV13 and TRBJ2-1, the CDR3 gives the full variable domain: AAGVIQSPRHLIKEKRETATLKCYPIPRHDTVYWYQQGPGQDPQFLISFYEKMQSDKGSIPDRFSAQQFSDYHSELNMSSLELGDSALYFCASSSQRESGNEQFFGPGTRLTVL.

This sequence joins TRBV5-3 and TRBJ2-5, with 10 bases that match TRBD2. TRBV5-3 carries the ORF label, with uncertain function. After removal of 0 bases from V and 4 bases from J, the junction contained 12 bases not matched to a gene. This CDR3 is built from 18 residues. The CDR3 region is CARSLGGPSGSCVETQYF. The CDR3 DNA is TGTGCCAGAAGCTTGGGGGGTCCTAGCGGGAGTTGTGTAGAGACCCAGTACTTC.

V and J are TRBV5-1 and TRBJ1-4; 7 nucleotides match TRBD1. This CDR3 spans 15 amino acids. V was pared by 1 base and J by 7 bases, with 7 bases of the junction left unmatched. The germline V gene has CDR1 SGHRS and CDR2 YFSETQ. DNA for the CDR3: TGCGCCAGCAGCTTGACAGGGGATTTCCTTGAAAAACTGTTTTTT. Its translation: CASSLTGDFLEKLFF.

V usage is TRBV19 and J usage is TRBJ2-5; TRBD2 matches 9 bases. The V gene end was trimmed by 3 bases and the J gene end by 1 base; junction bases not matched to a gene: 12. The CDR3 covers 18 residues. Germline V gene lookup returns CDR1 LNHDA and CDR2 SQIVND (reference sequence). The CDR3 nucleotides are TGTGCCAGTAGTATGCCCCAACGAGCGGGAGGTTCCCAAGAGACCCAGTACTTC. Translation gives CASSMPQRAGGSQETQYF.

CDR3 region: CASSLIGINQPQHF. CDR3 nucleotides: TGTGCCAGCAGTTTGATAGGCATAAATCAGCCCCAGCATTTT. The chain combines TRBV27 with TRBJ1-5; D call uncertain. V was shortened by 3 bases and J by 4 bases, with 10 bases between the two germline ends. CDR3 length: 14 residues. Germline V lookup: CDR1 MNHEY, CDR2 SMNVEV (reference sequence).

V gene TRBV5-1 combines with J gene TRBJ2-3; TRBD1 matches 10 bases. CDR1 is SGHRS and CDR2 is YFSETQ in the germline V gene. V was clipped by 4 bases and J by 1 base; unmatched bases: 6. CDR3 length equals 16 residues. The CDR3 is CASSEDRGIGTDTQYF. The CDR3 nucleotides are TGCGCCAGCAGCGAGGACAGGGGGATAGGCACAGATACGCAGTATTTT.

CDR3 loop: CASSSRDSYNEQFF. In DNA form, the CDR3 reads TGTGCCAGCAGCTCCCGGGACAGCTACAATGAGCAGTTCTTC. V is TRBV7-9 and J is TRBJ2-1, with 7 bases identical to TRBD1. In germline, CDR1 is SEHNR, CDR2 FQNEAQ (reference sequence). J gave up 3 bases and V 4 bases, and 3 bases lay outside the gene matches. The length of the CDR3 is 14 residues. Full variable domain (rest looked up from reference TRBV7-9 and TRBJ2-1): DTGVSQNPRHKITKRGQNVTFRCDPISEHNRLYWYRQTLGQGPEFLTYFQNEAQLEKSRLLSDRFSAERPKGSFSTLEIQRTEQGDSAMYLCASSSRDSYNEQFFGPGTRLTVL.

The gene calls are TRBV5-1 and TRBJ2-2, with 11 bases that match TRBD2. Looked up from germline, CDR1 is SGHRS and CDR2 is YFSETQ. The CDR3 length is 18 residues. V shed 6 bases and J 1 base; nucleotides not matched to a gene: 11. CDR3 in amino acids: CASMRVGGTSGNTGELFF. The CDR3 DNA follows: TGCGCCAGCATGAGGGTCGGGGGGACTAGCGGGAACACCGGGGAGCTGTTTTTT.

The J gene is TRBJ2-3, the V gene TRBV7-6; D is unresolved. Germline values: CDR1 SGHVS, CDR2 FNYEAQ. The CDR3 is made up of 16 amino acids. Trimming took off 5 bases at V and 1 base at J, with 16 bases between the two ends. The CDR3: CASSPQGWARTDTQYF. The DNA of the CDR3 is TGTGCCAGCAGCCCCCAAGGTTGGGCACGCACAGATACGCAGTATTTT.

The gene calls are TRBV7-3 and TRBJ2-7; unclear D gene. Germline V gene lookup returns CDR1 SGHTA and CDR2 FQGTGA. The CDR3 has 15 residues. V dropped 0 bases and J dropped 3 bases, with 12 bases sitting between them. The CDR3 region has the DNA TGTGCCAGCAGCTTAACGCCCTCATGGGACTACGAGCAGTACTTC. This codes for CASSLTPSWDYEQYF.

In this sample, this clone turned up a few times. V is TRBV10-3 and J is TRBJ2-1; no firm D call. With 1 base removed from V and 15 bases from J, the gap between germline ends came to 10 bases. Germline V gene data show CDR1 as ENHRY and CDR2 as SYGVKD. The CDR3 is made up of 11 amino acids. CDR3 region: CAISEYIERFF. The CDR3, as DNA: TGTGCCATCAGTGAGTACATAGAACGGTTCTTC.

The J gene is TRBJ2-3, the V gene TRBV7-9; tentative D call: TRBD2 (6 bases). Deletions cut 7 bases from V and 1 base from J, with 18 bases between. Germline values: CDR1 SEHNR, CDR2 FQNEAQ (reference sequence). The CDR3 runs to 16 residues. CDR3 loop: CASTLLAASGTDTQYF. The CDR3 coding sequence is TGTGCCAGCACCCTTTTAGCGGCCTCCGGCACAGATACGCAGTATTTT.